The rows below give T cell receptor beta chains drawn from one sample of a study of CD8 T cells in ankylosing spondylitis. TCRdb fed the 5' RACE reads into MiXCR, producing one record per CDR3 protein. The top ten clones hold approximately 9.7% of a sample with roughly 100,000 distinct CDR3 sequences, roughly 8.3% of them seen once. Material for sequencing was blood, either unsorted or a sorted T cell fraction (not recorded which). The source of these receptors is a male donor with ankylosing spondylitis or in good health (not recorded which). CDR3s include the opening cysteine and the closing phenylalanine or tryptophan. A D gene is named only where the DNA matches it firmly. A row's size may be missing; if present it is once, few, many or a size class.

J: TRBJ2-2; V: TRBV9; D: NA; size: many; CDR3: CASSVVHGELFF; DNA: TGTGCCAGCAGCGTAGTTCACGGGGAGCTGTTTTTT
J: TRBJ2-2; V: TRBV14; D: NA; size: many; CDR3: CASSQEGPLGNTGELFF; DNA: TGTGCCAGCAGCCAAGAAGGACCCCTGGGGAACACCGGGGAGCTGTTTTTT
J: TRBJ2-7; V: TRBV7-2; D: NA; size: many; CDR3: CASSWRGPAEQYF; DNA: TGTGCCAGCAGCTGGAGGGGGCCGGCCGAGCAGTACTTC
J: TRBJ2-3; V: TRBV5-5; D: TRBD2; size: many; CDR3: CASSFSSGGADTQYF; DNA: TGTGCCAGCAGCTTCTCTAGCGGGGGGGCAGATACGCAGTATTTT
J: TRBJ2-7; V: TRBV11-2; D: TRBD2; size: many; CDR3: CASSLVGLAGGFFYEQYF; DNA: TGTGCCAGCAGCTTAGTTGGACTAGCGGGAGGCTTTTTCTACGAGCAGTACTTC
J: TRBJ2-1; V: TRBV6-5; D: TRBD2; size: few; CDR3: CASSYMLAGSYNEQFF; DNA: TGTGCCAGCAGTTACATGCTAGCGGGGTCCTACAATGAGCAGTTCTTC
J: TRBJ2-1; V: TRBV4-3; D: TRBD2; size: NA; CDR3: CASSRRTSGSGNEQFF; DNA: TGCGCCAGCAGCCGCCGGACTAGCGGGAGCGGTAATGAGCAGTTCTTC
J: TRBJ2-2; V: TRBV28; D: NA; size: NA; CDR3: CASREQGMRELFF; DNA: TGTGCCAGCAGAGAACAGGGAATGCGGGAGCTGTTTTTT
J: TRBJ2-1; V: TRBV19; D: TRBD2; size: many; CDR3: CASSTWGLAAPNEQFF; DNA: TGTGCCAGTAGCACATGGGGACTAGCGGCGCCAAATGAGCAGTTCTTC
J: TRBJ1-1; V: TRBV27; D: TRBD1; size: many; CDR3: CASSWGRGRAEAFF; DNA: TGTGCCAGCAGTTGGGGCAGGGGGAGAGCTGAAGCTTTCTTT
J: TRBJ2-1; V: TRBV4-1; D: NA; size: many; CDR3: CASSQPGRQRAQSNEQFF; DNA: TGCGCCAGCAGCCAACCCGGCAGGCAGCGCGCCCAATCCAATGAGCAGTTCTTC
J: TRBJ1-5; V: TRBV6-1; D: NA; size: NA; CDR3: CASSEKIGRGEGPQHF; DNA: TGTGCCAGCAGTGAAAAGATTGGGAGGGGCGAAGGGCCCCAGCATTTT
J: TRBJ2-1; V: TRBV11-3; D: NA; size: few; CDR3: CASSLRSPEQFF; DNA: TGTGCCAGCAGCTTACGGAGCCCTGAGCAGTTCTTC
J: TRBJ2-2; V: TRBV7-9; D: TRBD1; size: many; CDR3: CASSLGQGGVSRELFF; DNA: TGTGCCAGCAGCCTTGGACAGGGCGGCGTTTCCAGGGAGCTGTTTTTT
J: TRBJ1-5; V: TRBV19; D: NA; size: many; CDR3: CASSIYQVWGNQPQHF; DNA: TGTGCCAGTAGTATATATCAGGTCTGGGGGAATCAGCCCCAGCATTTT
J: TRBJ2-1; V: TRBV2; D: NA; size: many; CDR3: CASSIGIEQFF; DNA: TGTGCCAGCAGTATTGGTATCGAGCAGTTCTTC
J: TRBJ2-5; V: TRBV20-1; D: TRBD1; size: many; CDR3: CSARARTGEAQYF; DNA: TGCAGTGCTAGAGCCCGGACAGGGGAAGCCCAGTACTTC
J: TRBJ1-5; V: TRBV23-1; D: NA; size: many; CDR3: CASYSQEAQHF; DNA: TGCGCCAGCTACTCCCAGGAAGCCCAGCATTTT
J: TRBJ2-1; V: TRBV5-6; D: TRBD2; size: many; CDR3: CASSPRLAGVFNEQFF; DNA: TGTGCCAGCAGCCCCCGCCTAGCGGGAGTATTCAATGAGCAGTTCTTC
J: TRBJ2-7; V: TRBV3-1; D: TRBD1; size: many; CDR3: CASSQAYWDRESHEQYF; DNA: TGTGCCAGCAGCCAAGCATATTGGGACAGGGAATCCCACGAGCAGTACTTC
J: TRBJ1-3; V: TRBV10-3; D: TRBD1; size: NA; CDR3: CAISESTPRDRSGNPIYF; DNA: TGTGCCATCAGTGAGTCGACCCCCCGGGACAGATCTGGAAACCCCATATATTTT
J: TRBJ2-3; V: TRBV3-1; D: NA; size: many; CDR3: CASSQDGGARTDTQYF; DNA: TGTGCCAGCAGCCAAGATGGGGGGGCACGCACAGATACGCAGTATTTT
J: TRBJ1-2; V: TRBV29-1; D: NA; size: many; CDR3: CSVELGRSGYTF; DNA: TGCAGCGTTGAGTTGGGGCGTAGTGGCTACACCTTC
J: TRBJ2-7; V: TRBV7-9; D: TRBD1; size: many; CDR3: CASSFRYRGDEQYF; DNA: TGTGCCAGCAGCTTCAGGTACAGGGGCGACGAGCAGTACTTC
J: TRBJ1-2; V: TRBV5-5; D: TRBD1; size: many; CDR3: CASSSRTGLIGYTF; DNA: TGTGCCAGCAGCTCACGGACAGGGTTGATTGGCTACACCTTC
J: TRBJ2-7; V: TRBV7-9; D: NA; size: NA; CDR3: CASSHPLKGTYEQYF; DNA: TGTGCCAGCAGCCATCCCTTGAAAGGTACCTACGAGCAGTACTTC
J: TRBJ2-7; V: TRBV20-1; D: NA; size: many; CDR3: CSAWRGIYEQYF; DNA: TGCAGTGCTTGGCGTGGGATCTACGAGCAGTACTTC
J: TRBJ1-6; V: TRBV27; D: TRBD1; size: many; CDR3: CASSLDRANSPLHF; DNA: TGTGCCAGCAGTCTGGACAGGGCCAATTCACCCCTCCACTTT
J: TRBJ2-1; V: TRBV5-1; D: NA; size: few; CDR3: CAINRGKNEQFF; DNA: TGCGCCATCAATAGGGGGAAAAATGAGCAGTTCTTC
J: TRBJ2-7; V: TRBV27; D: NA; size: many; CDR3: CASSPLNYEQYF; DNA: TGTGCCAGCAGCCCTCTAAACTACGAGCAGTACTTC
J: TRBJ2-1; V: TRBV29-1; D: NA; size: NA; CDR3: CSAGGHLRNEQFF; DNA: TGCAGCGCTGGGGGACATCTACGCAATGAGCAGTTCTTC
J: TRBJ2-5; V: TRBV7-2; D: TRBD2; size: many; CDR3: CASSASSGGYQETQYF; DNA: TGTGCCAGCAGCGCCTCTAGCGGGGGGTACCAAGAGACCCAGTACTTC
J: TRBJ2-7; V: TRBV28; D: NA; size: many; CDR3: CASSWRSGAYEQYF; DNA: TGTGCCAGCAGTTGGAGGAGCGGAGCCTACGAGCAGTACTTC
J: TRBJ2-1; V: TRBV20-1; D: NA; size: many; CDR3: CSAREDGTFPYNEQFF; DNA: TGCAGTGCTAGGGAGGACGGGACTTTCCCTTACAATGAGCAGTTCTTC
J: TRBJ2-7; V: TRBV18; D: NA; size: many; CDR3: CASSPPRRTQLYEQYF; DNA: TGTGCCAGCTCACCACCCCGGAGGACCCAACTCTACGAGCAGTACTTC
J: TRBJ1-1; V: TRBV7-3; D: TRBD1; size: few; CDR3: CASSLRTGPNTEAFF; DNA: TGTGCCAGCAGCTTAAGGACAGGACCGAACACTGAAGCTTTCTTT
J: TRBJ1-2; V: TRBV7-2; D: TRBD1; size: many; CDR3: CASSLPTGGGGYTF; DNA: TGTGCCAGCAGCCTACCGACAGGGGGCGGTGGCTACACCTTC
J: TRBJ2-2; V: TRBV20-1; D: NA; size: few; CDR3: CSATPLDRANTGELFF; DNA: TGCAGTGCTACCCCGCTCGACAGAGCAAACACCGGGGAGCTGTTTTTT
J: TRBJ1-5; V: TRBV19; D: TRBD1; size: NA; CDR3: CASSRNPGTAGDQPQHF; DNA: TGTGCCAGTAGTAGAAATCCCGGGACAGCAGGGGATCAGCCCCAGCATTTT
J: TRBJ1-6; V: TRBV20-1; D: NA; size: medium-sized; CDR3: CSAIEGSPYNSPLHF; DNA: TGCAGTGCGATAGAAGGGTCCCCTTATAATTCACCCCTCCACTTT
J: TRBJ2-7; V: TRBV6-2/TRBV6-3; D: TRBD1; size: NA; CDR3: CASSYLRQGLYEQYF; DNA: TGTGCCAGCAGTTATCTGAGACAGGGTCTATACGAGCAGTACTTC
J: TRBJ1-1; V: TRBV25-1; D: NA; size: many; CDR3: CASSEFEGSNTEAFF; DNA: TGTGCCAGCAGTGAATTTGAGGGGTCGAACACTGAAGCTTTCTTT
J: TRBJ2-3; V: TRBV7-8; D: NA; size: many; CDR3: CASSLSPWGADTQYF; DNA: TGTGCCAGCAGCTTAAGCCCCTGGGGGGCAGATACGCAGTATTTT
J: TRBJ2-2; V: TRBV7-2; D: TRBD1; size: few; CDR3: CASSLARTGGSAGELFF; DNA: TGTGCCAGCAGCTTAGCTCGGACAGGGGGAAGTGCCGGGGAGCTGTTTTTT
J: TRBJ2-1; V: TRBV29-1; D: TRBD2; size: many; CDR3: CSVVLAVYNEQFF; DNA: TGCAGCGTTGTACTAGCGGTGTACAATGAGCAGTTCTTC
J: TRBJ2-1; V: TRBV20-1; D: NA; size: many; CDR3: CSAPGGGQQFF; DNA: TGCAGTGCTCCAGGGGGAGGGCAGCAGTTCTTC
J: TRBJ1-1; V: TRBV30; D: NA; size: NA; CDR3: CAGGPKSTEAFF; DNA: TGTGCCGGGGGTCCGAAGTCCACTGAAGCTTTCTTT
J: TRBJ2-1; V: TRBV29-1; D: NA; size: few; CDR3: CSVGGGYNEQFF; DNA: TGCAGCGTTGGGGGTGGCTACAATGAGCAGTTCTTC
J: TRBJ2-7; V: TRBV6-2/TRBV6-3; D: TRBD2; size: many; CDR3: CASSVMTSGSEYEQYF; DNA: TGTGCCAGCAGCGTCATGACTAGCGGGAGCGAGTACGAGCAGTACTTC
J: TRBJ2-5; V: TRBV7-2; D: TRBD2; size: few; CDR3: CASSSSGLAGRWETQYF; DNA: TGTGCCAGCAGCTCTTCGGGACTAGCGGGAAGGTGGGAGACCCAGTACTTC